A selection of T cell receptor beta chains follows, all from one sample in a study of blood T cells in healthy people across ages. TCRdb re-analysed the 5' RACE reads in MiXCR, keeping a single row per CDR3 protein. The data hold over 600,000 distinct CDR3 sequences, with 40% to 45% observed a single time. The sample comprised blood. These receptor sequences come from an elderly man in good health. Each CDR3 is given with its conserved first and last residue. Fields, in order: V gene, D gene, clone size, J gene, CDR3 protein, CDR3 DNA. D genes are given only for firm matches. For some rows the clone size is stated as once, few or many, or as a class when expanded; others skip it.

>TRBV5-1|-|-|TRBJ2-3
CASSPGAPTDTQYF
TGCGCCAGCAGCCCCGGGGCGCCCACAGATACGCAGTATTTT
>TRBV6-2/TRBV6-3|TRBD2|few|TRBJ2-3
CASMSSGISTDTQYF
TGTGCCAGCATGTCTAGCGGGATTTCGACAGATACGCAGTATTTT
>TRBV7-2|TRBD2|few|TRBJ2-5
CASSPGGREETQYF
TGTGCCAGCAGCCCCGGGGGGAGGGAAGAGACCCAGTACTTC
>TRBV29-1|TRBD1|-|TRBJ1-1
CSAARQGTEAFF
TGCAGCGCCGCCCGACAGGGCACTGAAGCTTTCTTT
>TRBV7-2|-|-|TRBJ1-2
CASSLDWNYGYTF
TGTGCCAGCAGCTTAGATTGGAACTATGGCTACACCTTC
>TRBV5-1|-|-|TRBJ2-7
CASGLRDEQYF
TGCGCCAGCGGACTTCGGGACGAGCAGTACTTC
>TRBV6-6|-|-|TRBJ1-5
CASSYKVGALSNQPQHF
TGTGCCAGCAGTTACAAGGTGGGGGCGTTGAGCAATCAGCCCCAGCATTTT
>TRBV20-1|-|-|TRBJ2-7
CSAPSPGIPYEQYF
TGCAGTGCTCCCAGCCCAGGGATCCCCTACGAGCAGTACTTC
>TRBV6-1|TRBD1|few|TRBJ1-1
CASSEGTGTEAFF
TGTGCCAGCAGTGAAGGGACAGGGACTGAAGCTTTCTTT
>TRBV7-2|-|-|TRBJ2-3
CASSLAGTPSGDTQYF
TGTGCCAGCAGCTTAGCAGGGACACCCTCAGGAGATACGCAGTATTTT
>TRBV14|TRBD2|few|TRBJ2-1
CASSRGTSGGASEQFF
TGTGCCAGCAGCCGGGGGACTAGCGGGGGGGCGTCTGAGCAGTTCTTC
>TRBV30|-|-|TRBJ1-1
CAWSVGRVWNTEAFF
TGTGCCTGGAGTGTAGGTAGGGTATGGAACACTGAAGCTTTCTTT
>TRBV7-9|TRBD1|few|TRBJ1-4
CASSPTGGNEKLFF
TGTGCCAGCAGCCCGACAGGGGGTAATGAAAAACTGTTTTTT
>TRBV27|-|few|TRBJ2-3
CASSPGATDTQYF
TGTGCCAGCAGCCCTGGGGCGACAGATACGCAGTATTTT
>TRBV24-1|-|-|TRBJ2-3
CATSDLLSGKDTQYF
TGTGCCACCAGTGATTTGCTGTCAGGGAAAGATACGCAGTATTTT
>TRBV10-3|-|-|TRBJ2-1
CATAQDRSYEQFF
TGTGCCACCGCCCAGGACAGATCCTACGAGCAGTTCTTC
>TRBV27|TRBD1|-|TRBJ1-2
CASRKQGAVSGYTF
TGTGCCAGCAGGAAACAGGGGGCTGTTTCTGGCTACACCTTC
>TRBV7-9|-|-|TRBJ2-3
CASSHPRQPDTQYF
TGTGCCAGCAGCCATCCAAGACAGCCAGATACGCAGTATTTT
>TRBV20-1|-|once|TRBJ2-3
CGARDQGVTQYF
TGCGGTGCTAGAGACCAGGGAGTTACGCAGTATTTT
>TRBV4-2|-|-|TRBJ1-1
CASSQDQFGGARESTEAFF
TGTGCCAGCAGCCAAGATCAATTTGGGGGCGCACGAGAGAGCACTGAAGCTTTCTTT
>TRBV4-3|TRBD2|few|TRBJ2-3
CASSPSYGAGGGDTQYF
TGCGCCAGCAGCCCCTCCTACGGGGCGGGGGGGGGAGATACGCAGTATTTT